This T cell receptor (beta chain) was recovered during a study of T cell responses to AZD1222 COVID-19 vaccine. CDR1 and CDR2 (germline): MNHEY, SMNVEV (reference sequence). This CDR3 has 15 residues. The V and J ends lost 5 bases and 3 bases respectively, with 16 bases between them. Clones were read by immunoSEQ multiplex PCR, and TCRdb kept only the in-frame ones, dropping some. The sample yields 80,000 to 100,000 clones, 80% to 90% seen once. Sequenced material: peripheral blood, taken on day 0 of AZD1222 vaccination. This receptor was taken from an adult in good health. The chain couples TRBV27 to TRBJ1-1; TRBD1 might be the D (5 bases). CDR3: CASSLGPSGHTEAFF. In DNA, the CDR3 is TGTGCCAGCAGTCTCGGGCCTTCGGGACACACTGAAGCTTTCTTT.